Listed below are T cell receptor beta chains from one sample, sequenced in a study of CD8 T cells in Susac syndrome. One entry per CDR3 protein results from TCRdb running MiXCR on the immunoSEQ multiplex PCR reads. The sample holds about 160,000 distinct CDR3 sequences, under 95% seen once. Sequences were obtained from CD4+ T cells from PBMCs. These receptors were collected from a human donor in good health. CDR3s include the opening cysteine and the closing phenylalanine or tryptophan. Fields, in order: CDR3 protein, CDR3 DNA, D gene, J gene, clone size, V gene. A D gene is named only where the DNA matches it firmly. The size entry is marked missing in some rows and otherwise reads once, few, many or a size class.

CDR3 protein: CASSLTGVGELFF; CDR3 DNA: TGTGCCAGCAGTCTGACTGGGGTCGGGGAGCTGTTTTTT; D gene: -; J gene: TRBJ2-2; clone size: -; V gene: TRBV12-3/TRBV12-4
CDR3 protein: CASASQGDHSYEQYF; CDR3 DNA: TGTGCCAGCGCCTCACAGGGGGACCACTCCTACGAGCAGTACTTC; D gene: TRBD1; J gene: TRBJ2-7; clone size: -; V gene: TRBV12-3/TRBV12-4
CDR3 protein: CAISESKRGTYTDTQYF; CDR3 DNA: TGTGCCATCAGTGAGTCTAAGAGGGGGACTTACACAGATACGCAGTATTTT; D gene: -; J gene: TRBJ2-3; clone size: -; V gene: TRBV10-3
CDR3 protein: CASSSYGTSGLHEQFF; CDR3 DNA: TGTGCCAGCAGTTCTTACGGGACTAGCGGTTTGCATGAGCAGTTCTTC; D gene: TRBD2; J gene: TRBJ2-1; clone size: -; V gene: TRBV6-2/TRBV6-3
CDR3 protein: CASSLARSQSGNNEQFF; CDR3 DNA: TGTGCCAGCAGTTTAGCCCGCTCTCAATCAGGTAACAATGAGCAGTTCTTC; D gene: -; J gene: TRBJ2-1; clone size: -; V gene: TRBV12-3/TRBV12-4
CDR3 protein: CASSKPRLTDTQYF; CDR3 DNA: TGTGCCAGCAGCAAGCCCAGACTCACAGATACGCAGTATTTT; D gene: -; J gene: TRBJ2-3; clone size: once; V gene: TRBV7-2
CDR3 protein: CASSLRLAGEAEQFF; CDR3 DNA: TGTGCCAGCAGCCTCAGACTAGCGGGAGAGGCTGAGCAGTTCTTC; D gene: TRBD2; J gene: TRBJ2-1; clone size: -; V gene: TRBV5-4
CDR3 protein: CASSYREAEKLFF; CDR3 DNA: TGTGCCAGCAGCTACCGGGAGGCTGAAAAACTGTTTTTT; D gene: -; J gene: TRBJ1-4; clone size: -; V gene: TRBV2
CDR3 protein: CASSLQGAGETQYF; CDR3 DNA: TGCGCCAGCAGCTTACAGGGGGCTGGGGAGACCCAGTACTTC; D gene: TRBD1; J gene: TRBJ2-5; clone size: -; V gene: TRBV5-1
CDR3 protein: CASSLGTGRETQYF; CDR3 DNA: TGTGCCAGCTCACTCGGGACGGGGCGAGAGACCCAGTACTTC; D gene: -; J gene: TRBJ2-5; clone size: -; V gene: TRBV18
CDR3 protein: CASSPRSGRSSYEQYF; CDR3 DNA: TGTGCCAGCAGTCCTCGGAGCGGCAGGAGCTCCTACGAGCAGTACTTC; D gene: -; J gene: TRBJ2-7; clone size: once; V gene: TRBV4-2
CDR3 protein: CASSYGTGPGEQYF; CDR3 DNA: TGTGCCAGCAGTTACGGGACAGGGCCGGGAGAGCAGTACTTC; D gene: TRBD1; J gene: TRBJ2-7; clone size: -; V gene: TRBV27
CDR3 protein: CASSTHGGELFF; CDR3 DNA: TGTGCCAGCAGCACCCACGGCGGGGAGCTGTTTTTT; D gene: -; J gene: TRBJ2-2; clone size: -; V gene: TRBV5-8
CDR3 protein: CASSLSTYNEQFF; CDR3 DNA: TGTGCCAGCAGCTTATCCACCTACAATGAGCAGTTCTTC; D gene: -; J gene: TRBJ2-1; clone size: -; V gene: TRBV7-3
CDR3 protein: CASSYPRGLSGYTF; CDR3 DNA: TGTGCCAGCAGTTACCCCCGAGGGCTAAGCGGCTACACCTTC; D gene: -; J gene: TRBJ1-2; clone size: -; V gene: TRBV6-6
CDR3 protein: CASSYRGTGANSPLHF; CDR3 DNA: TGTGCCAGCAGCTATCGCGGGACGGGAGCTAATTCACCCCTCCACTTT; D gene: -; J gene: TRBJ1-6; clone size: -; V gene: TRBV5-4
CDR3 protein: CASSELDRVPYNEQFF; CDR3 DNA: TGTGCCAGCAGCGAATTAGACAGGGTCCCCTACAATGAGCAGTTCTTC; D gene: TRBD1; J gene: TRBJ2-1; clone size: -; V gene: TRBV9
CDR3 protein: CASSLRTGENTEAFF; CDR3 DNA: TGTGCCAGCAGTTTAAGGACAGGGGAGAACACTGAAGCTTTCTTT; D gene: TRBD1; J gene: TRBJ1-1; clone size: -; V gene: TRBV27
CDR3 protein: CASSERRREQFF; CDR3 DNA: TGTGCCAGCAGTGAGAGGAGGCGTGAGCAGTTCTTC; D gene: -; J gene: TRBJ2-1; clone size: -; V gene: TRBV6-1
CDR3 protein: CASSYPGREETQYF; CDR3 DNA: TGTGCCAGCAGTTATCCCGGGAGGGAAGAGACCCAGTACTTC; D gene: TRBD2; J gene: TRBJ2-5; clone size: -; V gene: TRBV6-2/TRBV6-3
CDR3 protein: CASSPGGAYNEQFF; CDR3 DNA: TGCGCCAGCAGCCCTGGGGGGGCCTACAATGAGCAGTTCTTC; D gene: TRBD2; J gene: TRBJ2-1; clone size: once; V gene: TRBV5-1
CDR3 protein: CAISTGQGGAEAFF; CDR3 DNA: TGTGCCATCAGTACCGGACAGGGGGGGGCTGAAGCTTTCTTT; D gene: TRBD1; J gene: TRBJ1-1; clone size: -; V gene: TRBV10-3
CDR3 protein: CASSSPAAATYEQYF; CDR3 DNA: TGTGCCAGCAGTTCCCCTGCAGCGGCTACCTACGAGCAGTACTTC; D gene: -; J gene: TRBJ2-7; clone size: -; V gene: TRBV6-2/TRBV6-3
CDR3 protein: CASSDRGTDTQYF; CDR3 DNA: TGTGCCAGCAGCGACAGGGGGACAGATACGCAGTATTTT; D gene: TRBD1; J gene: TRBJ2-3; clone size: -; V gene: TRBV7-2
CDR3 protein: CASSPGQGDSPLHF; CDR3 DNA: TGTGCCAGCAGTCCGGGACAGGGGGACTCACCCCTCCACTTT; D gene: TRBD1; J gene: TRBJ1-6; clone size: -; V gene: TRBV6-5
CDR3 protein: CASSPTSGRRETQYF; CDR3 DNA: TGTGCCAGCAGCCCGACTAGCGGGAGAAGGGAGACCCAGTACTTC; D gene: TRBD2; J gene: TRBJ2-5; clone size: -; V gene: TRBV7-3
CDR3 protein: CASSSGQGNGYTF; CDR3 DNA: TGTGCCAGCAGCTCGGGACAGGGGAATGGCTACACCTTC; D gene: TRBD1; J gene: TRBJ1-2; clone size: -; V gene: TRBV3-1
CDR3 protein: CASRPGQTYEQYF; CDR3 DNA: TGTGCCAGCAGGCCGGGACAGACCTACGAGCAGTACTTC; D gene: TRBD1; J gene: TRBJ2-7; clone size: few; V gene: TRBV28
CDR3 protein: CASSLKRRQETQYF; CDR3 DNA: TGTGCCAGCAGTTTAAAGAGGAGACAAGAGACCCAGTACTTC; D gene: -; J gene: TRBJ2-5; clone size: -; V gene: TRBV12-3/TRBV12-4
CDR3 protein: CASIQITGELFF; CDR3 DNA: TGTGCCAGCATTCAGATTACCGGGGAGCTGTTTTTT; D gene: -; J gene: TRBJ2-2; clone size: few; V gene: TRBV12-3/TRBV12-4
CDR3 protein: CASSLVANTEAFF; CDR3 DNA: TGTGCCAGCAGCTTAGTAGCCAACACTGAAGCTTTCTTT; D gene: -; J gene: TRBJ1-1; clone size: few; V gene: TRBV7-9
CDR3 protein: CASSWGLGNEQFF; CDR3 DNA: TGTGCCAGCAGCTGGGGACTAGGGAATGAGCAGTTCTTC; D gene: TRBD2; J gene: TRBJ2-1; clone size: -; V gene: TRBV7-2
CDR3 protein: CASSTTADSPLHF; CDR3 DNA: TGTGCCAGCAGCACAACGGCAGATTCACCCCTCCACTTT; D gene: -; J gene: TRBJ1-6; clone size: -; V gene: TRBV7-2
CDR3 protein: CASSLRSQGAQYF; CDR3 DNA: TGTGCCAGCAGCTTAAGATCCCAAGGGGCGCAGTATTTT; D gene: -; J gene: TRBJ2-3; clone size: -; V gene: TRBV7-8
CDR3 protein: CASSPTGVLGEKLFF; CDR3 DNA: TGTGCCAGCAGCCCGACAGGGGTGCTAGGGGAAAAACTGTTTTTT; D gene: TRBD1; J gene: TRBJ1-4; clone size: -; V gene: TRBV14